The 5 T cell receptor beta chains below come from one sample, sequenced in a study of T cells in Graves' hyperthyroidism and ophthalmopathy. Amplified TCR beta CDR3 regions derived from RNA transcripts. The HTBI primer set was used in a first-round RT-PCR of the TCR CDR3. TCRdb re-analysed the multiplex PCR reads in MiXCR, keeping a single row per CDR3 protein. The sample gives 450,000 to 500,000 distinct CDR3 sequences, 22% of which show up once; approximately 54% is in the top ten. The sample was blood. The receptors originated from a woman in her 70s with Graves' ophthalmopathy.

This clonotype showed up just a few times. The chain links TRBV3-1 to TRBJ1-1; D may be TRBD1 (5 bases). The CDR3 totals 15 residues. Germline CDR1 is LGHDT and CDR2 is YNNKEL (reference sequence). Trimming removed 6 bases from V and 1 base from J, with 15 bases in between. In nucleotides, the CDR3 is TGTGCCAGCAGTCGAAATGGGGCAGGGAACACTGAAGCTTTCTTT. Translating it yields CASSRNGAGNTEAFF.

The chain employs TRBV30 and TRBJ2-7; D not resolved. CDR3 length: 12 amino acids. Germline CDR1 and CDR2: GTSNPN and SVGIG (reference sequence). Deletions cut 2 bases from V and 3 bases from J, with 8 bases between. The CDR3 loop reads CAWSPSDYEQYF. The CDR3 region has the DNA TGTGCCTGGAGTCCGTCGGACTACGAGCAGTACTTC. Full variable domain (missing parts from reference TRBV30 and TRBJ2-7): SQTIHQWPATLVQPVGSPLSLECTVEGTSNPNLYWYRQAAGRGLQLLFYSVGIGQISSEVPQNLSASRPQDRQFILSSKKLLLSDSGFYLCAWSPSDYEQYFGPGTRLTVT.

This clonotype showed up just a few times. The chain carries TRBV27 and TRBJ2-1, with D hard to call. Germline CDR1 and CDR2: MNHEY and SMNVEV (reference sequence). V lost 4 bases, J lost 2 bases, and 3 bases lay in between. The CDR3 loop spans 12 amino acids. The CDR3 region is CASSSPYNEQFF. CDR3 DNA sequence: TGTGCCAGCAGTTCACCCTACAATGAGCAGTTCTTC.

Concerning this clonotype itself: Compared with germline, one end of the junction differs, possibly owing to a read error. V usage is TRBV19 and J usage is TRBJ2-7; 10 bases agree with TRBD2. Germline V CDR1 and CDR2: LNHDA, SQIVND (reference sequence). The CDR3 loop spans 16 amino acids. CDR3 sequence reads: CASSSPSGSVSSEQYF. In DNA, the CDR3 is TGTGCCAGTAGTTCCCCTAGCGGGAGTGTCTCCTCCGAGCAGTACTTC.

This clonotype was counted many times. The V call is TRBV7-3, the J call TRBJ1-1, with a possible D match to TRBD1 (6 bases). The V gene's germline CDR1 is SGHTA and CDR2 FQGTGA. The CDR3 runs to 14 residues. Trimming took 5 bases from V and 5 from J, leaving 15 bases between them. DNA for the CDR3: TGTGCCAGCAGCCCAGGGGTTGGGCGGACTGAAGCTTTCTTT. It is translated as CASSPGVGRTEAFF.